This T cell receptor beta chain was observed in a study of shared clonotypes between healthy human individuals. Germline assignment: CDR1 MNHNY and CDR2 SVGAGI (reference sequence). The CDR3 length is 14 residues. V was shortened by 6 bases and J by 7 bases, with 18 bases between the two germline ends. CD45RO-negative cells were positively selected for CCR7, leaving out terminally differentiated effector memory CD45RA+ cells. TCRdb's copy holds only in-frame clones and misses some; the assay was immunoSEQ multiplex PCR. This table has about 2 million clones, about 95% appearing once. The chain couples TRBV6-6 to TRBJ1-1; D is perhaps TRBD1 (6 bases). The clonotype comes from a man between 18 and 35 years old in good health. The specimen was naive CD8+ T cells sorted from blood. CDR3 protein: CASSEDSDLLEAFF. In DNA form, the CDR3 reads TGTGCCAGCAGCGAGGACAGCGATCTGCTTGAAGCTTTCTTT.